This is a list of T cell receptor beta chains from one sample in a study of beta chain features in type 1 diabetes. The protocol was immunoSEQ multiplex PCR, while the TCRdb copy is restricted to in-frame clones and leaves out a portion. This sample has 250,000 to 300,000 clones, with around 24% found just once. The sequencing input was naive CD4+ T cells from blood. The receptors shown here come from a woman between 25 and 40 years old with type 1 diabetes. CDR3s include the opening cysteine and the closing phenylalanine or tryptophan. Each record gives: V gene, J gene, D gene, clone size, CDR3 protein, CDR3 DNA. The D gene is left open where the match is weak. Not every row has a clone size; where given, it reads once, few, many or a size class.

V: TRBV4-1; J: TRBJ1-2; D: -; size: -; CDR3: CASSQLGGGALRYTF; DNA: TGCGCCAGCAGCCAACTGGGAGGGGGGGCCCTTCGCTACACCTTC
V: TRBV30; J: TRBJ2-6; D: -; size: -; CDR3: CAWRMGAISGANVLTF; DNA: TGTGCCTGGAGGATGGGAGCAATCTCTGGGGCCAACGTCCTGACTTTC
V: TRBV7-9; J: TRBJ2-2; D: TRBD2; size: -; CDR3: CAIGFGLAGVKGELFF; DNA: TGTGCCATCGGGTTCGGACTAGCGGGAGTAAAGGGGGAGCTGTTTTTT
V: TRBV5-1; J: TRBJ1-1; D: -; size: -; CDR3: CASSLASIFTEAFF; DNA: TGCGCCAGCAGCTTGGCTTCTATATTCACTGAAGCTTTCTTT
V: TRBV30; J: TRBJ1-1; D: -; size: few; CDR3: CAWKGVRVLNTEAFF; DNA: TGTGCCTGGAAAGGGGTAAGAGTCTTGAACACTGAAGCTTTCTTT
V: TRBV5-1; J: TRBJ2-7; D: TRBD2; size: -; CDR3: CASSLESSGRAYEQYF; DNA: TGCGCCAGCAGCTTGGAGTCTAGCGGGAGGGCCTACGAGCAGTACTTC
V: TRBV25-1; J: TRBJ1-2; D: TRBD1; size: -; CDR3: CASSEIDRDYGYTF; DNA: TGTGCCAGCAGTGAAATAGACAGGGATTATGGCTACACCTTC
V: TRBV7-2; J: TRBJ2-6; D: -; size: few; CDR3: CASSLDREMSGANVLTF; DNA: TGTGCCAGCAGCTTAGACAGGGAGATGTCTGGGGCCAACGTCCTGACTTTC
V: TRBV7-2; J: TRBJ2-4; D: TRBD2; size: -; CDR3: CASSLNPGLAGGKNIQYF; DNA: TGTGCCAGCAGCCTAAACCCGGGACTAGCGGGAGGGAAAAACATTCAGTACTTC
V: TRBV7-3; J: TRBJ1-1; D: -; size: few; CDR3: CASSLRDTEAFF; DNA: TGTGCCAGCAGCTTACGGGATACTGAAGCTTTCTTT
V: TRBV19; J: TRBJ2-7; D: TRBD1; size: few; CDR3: CASSTGQGRVGQYF; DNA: TGTGCCAGTAGCACGGGACAGGGGAGGGTCGGGCAGTACTTC
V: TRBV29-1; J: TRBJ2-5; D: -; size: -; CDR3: CSVNLQETQYF; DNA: TGCAGCGTTAACTTACAAGAGACCCAGTACTTC
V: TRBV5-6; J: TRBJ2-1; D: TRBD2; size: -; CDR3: CASSLISGANEQFF; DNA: TGTGCCAGCAGCTTGATTAGCGGGGCCAATGAGCAGTTCTTC
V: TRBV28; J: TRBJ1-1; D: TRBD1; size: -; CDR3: CAIVAGGSEAFF; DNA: TGTGCCATTGTGGCAGGGGGCTCTGAAGCTTTCTTT
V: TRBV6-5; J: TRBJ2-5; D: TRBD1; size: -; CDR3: CASSPTGGRETQYF; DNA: TGTGCCAGCAGCCCGACAGGGGGACGGGAGACCCAGTACTTC
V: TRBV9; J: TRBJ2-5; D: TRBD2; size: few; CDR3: CASSPGLAEKETQYF; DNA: TGTGCCAGCAGCCCTGGACTAGCGGAGAAAGAGACCCAGTACTTC
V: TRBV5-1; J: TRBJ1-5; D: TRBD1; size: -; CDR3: CASSWSGGQPQHF; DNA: TGCGCCAGCAGCTGGTCAGGGGGTCAGCCCCAGCATTTT
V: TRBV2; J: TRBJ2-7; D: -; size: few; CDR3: CASSEREMYEQYF; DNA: TGTGCCAGCAGTGAAAGGGAGATGTACGAGCAGTACTTC
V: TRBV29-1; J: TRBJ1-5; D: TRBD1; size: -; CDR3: CSVEALTARGGTGGCNQPQHF; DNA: TGCAGCGTTGAAGCCCTTACCGCCCGGGGTGGAACAGGGGGCTGCAATCAGCCCCAGCATTTT
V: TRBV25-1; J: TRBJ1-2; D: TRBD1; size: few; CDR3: CASSESGGVLGYTF; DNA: TGTGCCAGCAGTGAATCAGGGGGCGTCCTTGGCTACACCTTC
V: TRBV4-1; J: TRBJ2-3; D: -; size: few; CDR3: CASSQDPTADTQYF; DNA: TGCGCCAGCAGCCAAGACCCCACAGCAGATACGCAGTATTTT
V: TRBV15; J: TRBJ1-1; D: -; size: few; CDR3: CATSRRTAYNTEAFF; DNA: TGTGCCACCAGCAGGCGGACAGCCTATAACACTGAAGCTTTCTTT
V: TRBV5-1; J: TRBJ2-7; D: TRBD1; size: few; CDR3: CASSTGQGFHEQYF; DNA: TGCGCCAGCAGCACCGGACAGGGTTTCCACGAGCAGTACTTC
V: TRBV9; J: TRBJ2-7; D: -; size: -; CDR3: CASSVGSGSSYEQYF; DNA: TGTGCCAGCAGCGTAGGGAGCGGTTCTTCCTACGAGCAGTACTTC
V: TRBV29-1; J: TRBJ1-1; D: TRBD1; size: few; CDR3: CSAIRDSLEAFF; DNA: TGCAGCGCCATCCGGGACAGCCTTGAAGCTTTCTTT
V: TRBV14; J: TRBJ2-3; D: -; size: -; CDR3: CASSQQGLSTDTQYF; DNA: TGTGCCAGCAGCCAACAGGGCCTTAGCACAGATACGCAGTATTTT
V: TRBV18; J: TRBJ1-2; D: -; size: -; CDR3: CASSPREDGYTF; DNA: TGTGCCAGCTCACCACGGGAGGATGGCTACACCTTC
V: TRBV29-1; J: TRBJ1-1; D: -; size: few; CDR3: CSVGRPLGTEAFF; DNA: TGCAGCGTTGGGAGACCCTTGGGCACTGAAGCTTTCTTT
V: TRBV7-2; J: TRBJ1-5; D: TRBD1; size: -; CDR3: CASGGQLQPQHF; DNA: TGTGCCAGCGGGGGACAGTTACAGCCCCAGCATTTT
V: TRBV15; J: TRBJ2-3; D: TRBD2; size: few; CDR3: CATSRDNRGVRF; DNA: TGTGCCACCAGCAGAGATAACCGGGGGGTTCGTTTT
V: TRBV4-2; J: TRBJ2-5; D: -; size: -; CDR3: CASSQDPGIGETQYF; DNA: TGTGCCAGCAGCCAAGATCCAGGGATTGGAGAGACCCAGTACTTC
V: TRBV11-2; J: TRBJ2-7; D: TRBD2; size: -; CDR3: CASSLVGLAVYEQYF; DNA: TGTGCCAGCAGCTTAGTCGGCCTAGCGGTTTACGAGCAGTACTTC
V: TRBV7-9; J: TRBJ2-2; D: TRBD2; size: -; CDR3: CASSSRGRGNTGELFF; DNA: TGTGCCAGCAGCAGTCGCGGGAGAGGGAACACCGGGGAGCTGTTTTTT
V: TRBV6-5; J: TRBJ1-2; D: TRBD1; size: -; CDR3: CASSYSGTGVNYGYTF; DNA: TGTGCCAGCAGTTACTCCGGGACAGGGGTTAACTATGGCTACACCTTC
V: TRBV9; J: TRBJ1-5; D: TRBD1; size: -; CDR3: CASSVGQNQPQHF; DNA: TGTGCCAGCAGCGTGGGACAGAATCAGCCCCAGCATTTT
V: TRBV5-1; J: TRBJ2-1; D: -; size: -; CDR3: CASSPVAASPLNEQFF; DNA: TGCGCCAGCAGCCCCGTAGCGGCTTCCCCCCTCAATGAGCAGTTCTTC
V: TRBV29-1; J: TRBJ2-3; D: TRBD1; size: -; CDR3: CSVDGQGGADTQYF; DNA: TGCAGCGTTGACGGACAGGGGGGGGCAGATACGCAGTATTTT